This is a list of T cell receptor beta chains from one sample in a study of blood T cell repertoires in COVID-19. Clones were sequenced by immunoSEQ multiplex PCR, and TCRdb holds only the in-frame ones, with some missing. The sample contains approximately 260,000 clones, roughly 91% of which appear only once. Sequencing was done on a sample of PBMCs or T cells enriched from blood (not recorded which). The source is a woman aged 55-69 years who had recovered from COVID-19. Both conserved end residues are part of each CDR3. Fields, in order: V gene, J gene, D gene, CDR3 DNA, CDR3 protein. A D gene is named only where the DNA matches it firmly.

TRBV2	TRBJ2-1	TRBD2	TGTGCCAGCAGTGTACTAGCGGGGAACAATGAGCAGTTCTTC	CASSVLAGNNEQFF
TRBV30	TRBJ1-3	NA	TGTGCCTGGAGTCGGGAGCCATCTGGAAACACCATATATTTT	CAWSREPSGNTIYF
TRBV19	TRBJ1-5	NA	TGTGCCAGTAGTACCGGACAGCATCAGCCCCAGCATTTT	CASSTGQHQPQHF
TRBV5-1	TRBJ1-4	NA	TGCGCCAGCAGCTCCCTACAGGGAACTAATGAAAAACTGTTTTTT	CASSSLQGTNEKLFF
TRBV4-2	TRBJ2-5	NA	TGTGCCAGCAGCCAAGAAGCACGCGGGGGCTCAGAGACCCAGTACTTC	CASSQEARGGSETQYF
TRBV9	TRBJ1-4	TRBD1	TGTGCCAGCAGCGTAGGGTCGGGACAGGGCTGGAATGAAAAACTGTTTTTT	CASSVGSGQGWNEKLFF
TRBV6-4	TRBJ2-3	TRBD2	TGTGCCAGCAGTGACTCAGCGGGAGCAGATACGCAGTATTTT	CASSDSAGADTQYF
TRBV3-1/TRBV3-2	TRBJ1-1	NA	TGTGCCAGCAGCCAAGACTCTTTATGGGGACTTCCTACTGAAGCTTTCTTT	CASSQDSLWGLPTEAFF
TRBV29-1	TRBJ2-1	NA	TGCAGCGTTGGGCACAATGAGCAGTTCTTC	CSVGHNEQFF
TRBV3-1/TRBV3-2	TRBJ2-2	TRBD1	TGTGCCAGCAGCTACGGACAGGGTAATATAATGGGGGAGCTGTTTTTT	CASSYGQGNIMGELFF
TRBV9	TRBJ1-3	TRBD1	TGTGCCAGCAGCCCACAGGGGTCCGGAAACACCATATATTTT	CASSPQGSGNTIYF
TRBV28	TRBJ1-1	NA	TGTGCCAGCAGTACCGTGACAGCTGAAGCTTTCTTT	CASSTVTAEAFF
TRBV28	TRBJ2-2	TRBD1	TGTGCCAGCAGTCCCGACAGGGAAGACGGGGAGCTGTTTTTT	CASSPDREDGELFF
TRBV5-4	TRBJ1-4	TRBD1	TGTGCCAGCAGCTTGGCAGGGGGCGCTGAAAAACTGTTTTTT	CASSLAGGAEKLFF
TRBV30	TRBJ1-5	NA	TGTGCCTCGGGAGGAAGGGGGCAGCCCCAGCATTTT	CASGGRGQPQHF
TRBV28	TRBJ2-7	NA	TGTGCCAGCAGTTCTTTCCACGAGCAGTACTTC	CASSSFHEQYF